Ten or more counts support the clone carrying this T cell receptor (beta chain). Regarding time point: before trial treatment. The data are from a study of low-dose radiotherapy and immunotherapy resistance in tumors. At the level of the study: Doses of 0.5 Gy per fraction every 2 weeks, totaling 6.5 Gy, went to Cohort 1.

The CDR3 contains 11 residues. Germline CDR1 and CDR2: DFQATT and SNEGSKA (reference sequence). With a V-primer adapter and a constant-region primer, TCRs were amplified for approximately 20 PCR cycles. TCRdb redid the calling of the reads with MiXCR, one entry per CDR3 protein. The sample consists of roughly 46,000 distinct CDR3 sequences, 10% to 15% of them appearing once. The J gene is TRBJ1-2, the V gene TRBV20-1; perhaps TRBD1 as D (6 bases). The clonotype originates from a female donor with ovarian cancer. The material was PBMCs, obtained before treatment. The chain's CDR3 is CRARGPDGYTF. CDR3 in DNA: TGCAGGGCCCGGGGGCCCGATGGCTACACCTTC.